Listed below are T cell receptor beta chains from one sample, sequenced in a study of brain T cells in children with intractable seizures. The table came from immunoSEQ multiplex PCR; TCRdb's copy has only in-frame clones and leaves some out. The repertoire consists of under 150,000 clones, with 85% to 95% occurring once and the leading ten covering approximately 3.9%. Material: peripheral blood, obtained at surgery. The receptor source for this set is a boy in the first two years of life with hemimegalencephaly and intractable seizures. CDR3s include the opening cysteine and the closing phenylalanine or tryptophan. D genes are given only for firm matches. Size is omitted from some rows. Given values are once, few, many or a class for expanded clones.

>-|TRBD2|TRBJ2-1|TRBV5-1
TGCGCCAGCAGCTGGAAGAGCGGGAGTTCATACAATGAGCAGTTCTTC
CASSWKSGSSYNEQFF
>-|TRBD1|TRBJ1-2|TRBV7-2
TGTGCCAGCAGCCCCGGGACAGGGGGCTTTGGCTACACCTTC
CASSPGTGGFGYTF
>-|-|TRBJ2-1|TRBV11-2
TGTGCCAGCTTGAGAACAGGGAAGTACAATGAGCAGTTCTTC
CASLRTGKYNEQFF
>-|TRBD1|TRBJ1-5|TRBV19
TGTGCCAGTACTATTTTCTCGGGACAGGGGAATCAGCCCCAGCATTTT
CASTIFSGQGNQPQHF
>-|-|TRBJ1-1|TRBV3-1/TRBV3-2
TGTGCCAGCAGCCAGCCTATCATGAACACTGAAGCTTTCTTT
CASSQPIMNTEAFF
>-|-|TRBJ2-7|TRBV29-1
TGCAGCCCCGGACTTCCCCATGACGAGCAGTACTTC
CSPGLPHDEQYF
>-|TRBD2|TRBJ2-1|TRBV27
TGTGCCAGCAGTTTAAGCCTAACGGGAGGGGGAGAGTCCAATGAGCAGTTCTTC
CASSLSLTGGGESNEQFF
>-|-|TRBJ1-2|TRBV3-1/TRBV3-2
TGTGCCAGCAGCCACCGGGGGGGAGGCTACACCTTC
CASSHRGGGYTF
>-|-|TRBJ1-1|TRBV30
TGTGCCTGGAGTGTAGGAAACACTGAAGCTTTCTTT
CAWSVGNTEAFF
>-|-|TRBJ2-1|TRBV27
TGTGCCAGCATGATCGGTAACGAGCAGTTCTTC
CASMIGNEQFF
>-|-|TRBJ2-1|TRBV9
TGTGCCAGCAGCCCAGACGGCTACAATGAGCAGTTCTTC
CASSPDGYNEQFF
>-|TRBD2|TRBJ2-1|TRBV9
TGTGCCAGCAGCGTTAGCGGGAGGAACAATGAGCAGTTCTTC
CASSVSGRNNEQFF
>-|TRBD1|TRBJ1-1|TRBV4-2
TGTGCCAGCAGCCAAAGACTCGGGACAGGGGTCAACACTGAAGCTTTCTTT
CASSQRLGTGVNTEAFF
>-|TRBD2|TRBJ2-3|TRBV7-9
TGTGCCAGCAGCTTAGGACTAGCGGGCCACCCCCCCACAGATACGCAGTATTTT
CASSLGLAGHPPTDTQYF
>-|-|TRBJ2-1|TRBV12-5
TGTGCTAGTGGTTTGCGTGGGGGTCCCTACAATGAGCAGTTCTTC
CASGLRGGPYNEQFF
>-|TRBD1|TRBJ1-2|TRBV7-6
TGTGCCAGCAGCTTAGGAGGGACAGCCCTTTATGGCTACACCTTC
CASSLGGTALYGYTF
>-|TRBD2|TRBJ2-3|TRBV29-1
TGCAGCGTCGCTCCAAGACTAGCGGGAGGGTCAGATACGCAGTATTTT
CSVAPRLAGGSDTQYF
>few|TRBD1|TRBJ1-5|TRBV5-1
TGCGCCAGCAGCCTGGGACAGGGGGATCAGCCCCAGCATTTT
CASSLGQGDQPQHF
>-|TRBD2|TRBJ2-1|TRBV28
TGTGCCAGCAGGCGGACTAGCGGGAGGTACAATGAGCAGTTCTTC
CASRRTSGRYNEQFF
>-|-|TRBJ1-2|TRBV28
TGTGCCAGCAGTGGGGGTGGCTATGGCTACACCTTC
CASSGGGYGYTF
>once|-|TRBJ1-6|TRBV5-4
TGTGCCAGCAGCTCGGGGGGCCGGACTGAGATGCCCCTGGGAAATTCACCCCTCCACTTT
CASSSGGRTEMPLGNSPLHF
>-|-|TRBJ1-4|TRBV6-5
TGTGCCAGCAGTTACAATCTAGCAACTAATGAAAAACTGTTTTTT
CASSYNLATNEKLFF
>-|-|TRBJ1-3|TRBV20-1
TGCAGTGCTAGGTCGGGAAACACCATATATTTT
CSARSGNTIYF
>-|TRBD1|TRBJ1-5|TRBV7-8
TGTGCCAGCAGCCTGGGGACAGGGCTCAGGCCCCAGCATTTT
CASSLGTGLRPQHF
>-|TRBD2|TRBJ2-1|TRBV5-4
TGTGCCAGCAGCTTGGAGGTCTGGAGCGGGAGCTCCTACAATGAGCAGTTCTTC
CASSLEVWSGSSYNEQFF
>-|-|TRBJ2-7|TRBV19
TGTGCCAGTAGTAGGAGGGGGTCGAGTTACGAGCAGTACTTC
CASSRRGSSYEQYF
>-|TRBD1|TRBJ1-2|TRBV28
TGTGCCAGCAGTCTAATCCCCCCCAGGGGGCCTTATGGCTACACCTTC
CASSLIPPRGPYGYTF
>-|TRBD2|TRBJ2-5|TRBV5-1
TGCGCCAGCAGCTTGGCCGGGGCGGGAGGGCCGGAGACCCAGTACTTC
CASSLAGAGGPETQYF
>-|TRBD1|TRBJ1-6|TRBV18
TGTGCCAGCTCACCCATTGGACAGGGGCGCGCTCCTAATTCACCCCTCCACTTT
CASSPIGQGRAPNSPLHF
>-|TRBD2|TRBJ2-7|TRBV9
TGTGCCAGCAGCGCGGGGACTAGCGGTTACGAGCAGTACTTC
CASSAGTSGYEQYF
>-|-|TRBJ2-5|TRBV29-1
TGCAGCGTTGCCGGAAACAGAGAGACCCAGTACTTC
CSVAGNRETQYF
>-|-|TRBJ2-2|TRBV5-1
TGCGCCAGCAGCCCGAACACCGGGGAGCTGTTTTTT
CASSPNTGELFF
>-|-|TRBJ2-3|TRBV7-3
TGTGCCAGCAGCCTCAGGGGGGGTTACACAGATACGCAGTATTTT
CASSLRGGYTDTQYF
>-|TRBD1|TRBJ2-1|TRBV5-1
TGCGCCAGCTCACCCCAGCAGGGGGTGTACAATGAGCAGTTCTTC
CASSPQQGVYNEQFF
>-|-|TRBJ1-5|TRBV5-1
TGCGCCAGCAGCTTGGGTCCGGGGGGCGGCCAGCCCCAGCATTTT
CASSLGPGGGQPQHF
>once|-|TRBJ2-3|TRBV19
TGTGCCAGTAGTATAGGGAGCGGGTATCGCACAGATACGCAGTATTTT
CASSIGSGYRTDTQYF
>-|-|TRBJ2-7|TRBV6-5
TGTGCCAGCAGACGGACGGGCAACGAGCAGTACTTC
CASRRTGNEQYF
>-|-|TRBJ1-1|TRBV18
TGTGCCAGCTCACCCGGGGCACTGGGCACTGAAGCTTTCTTT
CASSPGALGTEAFF
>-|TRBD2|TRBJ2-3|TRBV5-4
TGTGCCAGCTCCCCAGCGGGGCCCTTCGTGTATACGCAGTATTTT
CASSPAGPFVYTQYF
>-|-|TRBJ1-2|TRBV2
TGTGCCAGCAGTGAAGCGGGGTTTGTGGGCTATGGCTACACCTTC
CASSEAGFVGYGYTF
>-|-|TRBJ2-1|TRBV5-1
TGCGCCAGCAGCTTGGTGGCCTCCTACAATGAGCAGTTCTTC
CASSLVASYNEQFF
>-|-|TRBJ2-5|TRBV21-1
TGTGCCAGCAGCAAAGCGCGGGGCCAGTACTTC
CASSKARGQYF
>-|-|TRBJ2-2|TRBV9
TGTGCCAGCAGCGTAGCCCCGGGTCGGGCGCCTAACACCGGGGAGCTGTTTTTT
CASSVAPGRAPNTGELFF
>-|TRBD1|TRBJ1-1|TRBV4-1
TGCGCCAGCAGCCACGCCGACAGGGAAGGCACTGAAGCTTTCTTT
CASSHADREGTEAFF
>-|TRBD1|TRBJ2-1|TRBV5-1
TGCGCCAGTCGGGGACAGGCGATTTACAATGAGCAGTTCTTC
CASRGQAIYNEQFF